These 22 T cell receptor beta chains originate from one sample sequenced in a study of T cells after yellow fever vaccination. One entry per CDR3 protein, called by TCRdb with MiXCR from the 5' RACE reads. This sample has about 210,000 distinct CDR3 sequences, with less than 3.5% found just once. The source material was CD4+ T cells sorted from PBMCs, sampled 10 days after the yellow fever booster vaccination. Receptors were obtained from a man between 18 and 35 years old who received the YFV17D yellow fever vaccine.

The V call is TRBV29-1, the J call TRBJ2-1; 7 nucleotides line up with TRBD2. V lost 8 bases, J lost 7 bases, and 8 bases stayed unmatched. The CDR3 is made up of 12 amino acids. Germline V gene sequence: CDR1 SQVTM, CDR2 ANQGSEA. Written as DNA, the CDR3 is TGCAGCTCCGGGTCGGGGGGAAATGAGCAGTTCTTC. It yields the protein CSSGSGGNEQFF.

The V call is TRBV28, the J call TRBJ1-2; D is perhaps TRBD1 (6 bases). Germline-derived CDR1 and CDR2 are MDHEN and SYDVKM. The V gene lost 4 bases and the J gene lost 2 bases, with 11 bases spanning the gap. The CDR3 is made up of 14 amino acids. The chain's CDR3 is CASSSSTGNYGYTF. For the CDR3, the DNA is TGTGCCAGCAGTTCCTCTACAGGGAACTATGGCTACACCTTC.

The sample holds many counts of this clonotype. The chain carries TRBV10-3 and TRBJ1-6, with 11 bases lining up with TRBD1. The junction had 8 bases not matched to a gene; V was cut back by 5 bases and J by 14 bases. The germline V gene has CDR1 ENHRY and CDR2 SYGVKD. The CDR3 runs 14 residues. CDR3 nucleotide sequence: TGTGCCATCAGTACCGGGACAGGGGGAAATTCCCTCCACTTT. Translation gives CAISTGTGGNSLHF.

This clonotype appeared many times. The rearrangement links TRBV4-1 to TRBJ2-7, with TRBD1 identical over 8 bases. Per the germline V gene, CDR1 is MGHRA and CDR2 is YSYEKL. The CDR3 spans 16 residues. The V and J ends lost 2 bases and 2 bases, in that order; junction bases with no gene match: 8. In DNA, the CDR3 is TGCGCCAGCAGCCAACTTGGGACAGGCCGGACCTACGAGCAGTACTTC. It specifies CASSQLGTGRTYEQYF.

This clonotype was counted between two and nine times. The rearrangement links TRBV6-2 or TRBV6-3 to TRBJ1-1; 7 nucleotides align to TRBD1. Losses at the gene ends were 5 bases for V and 1 base for J; bases not matched to a gene: 4. Germline V gives CDR1 MNHEY, CDR2 SVGEGT. The CDR3 length is 14 residues. CDR3 region: CASSQGGSNTEAFF. The CDR3 DNA reads TGTGCCAGCAGTCAGGGGGGATCGAACACTGAAGCTTTCTTT.

This clonotype has more than one count but fewer than ten. This chain uses TRBV5-1 with TRBJ1-2, with D uncertain. The V gene's germline CDR1 is SGHRS and CDR2 YFSETQ. V was pared by 7 bases and J by 8 bases, with 12 bases between. CDR3 length: 11 amino acids. The CDR3 DNA reads as TGCGCCAGCCGCTCCGGGGAAGGCTACACCTTC. The encoded protein is CASRSGEGYTF.

This clonotype was seen many times. V usage is TRBV6-5 and J usage is TRBJ1-5; D is undetermined. Trimming pared 2 bases from V and 5 bases from J, leaving 10 bases between. The germline CDR1 and CDR2 sequences are MNHEY and SVGAGI. The CDR3 is 14 residues long. CDR3 sequence (DNA): TGTGCCAGCAGTTACAACCGGGATTATCAGCCCCAGCATTTT. This sequence encodes CASSYNRDYQPQHF.

This clonotype was observed at least ten times. The V gene is TRBV7-3, the J gene TRBJ2-3, with 8 bases matching TRBD2. The ends lost 4 bases at V and 1 base at J; junction bases unmatched: 7. The germline V gene has CDR1 SGHTA and CDR2 FQGTGA. This CDR3 has 16 amino acids. This CDR3 reads CASSSGLADGTDTQYF. The CDR3 DNA sequence: TGTGCCAGCAGCTCTGGACTAGCCGATGGCACAGATACGCAGTATTTT.

This clonotype appeared a few times. The chain is built from TRBV6-2 or TRBV6-3 and TRBJ1-6; D unresolved. CDR1 is MNHEY, CDR2 SVGEGT, per germline. Deletions cut 6 bases from V and 8 bases from J, with 11 bases between. The CDR3 runs to 13 residues. In nucleotides, the CDR3 is TGTGCCAGCAGAGCCCCAACGGATTCACCCCTCCACTTT. It is translated as CASRAPTDSPLHF.

This clonotype was recorded many times. This sequence joins TRBV3-1 and TRBJ2-3, with 8 bases that match TRBD2. Germline trimming cut 8 bases from V and 6 bases from J; bases unmatched to any gene: 7. This CDR3 contains 13 residues. Germline CDR1 is LGHDT and CDR2 is YNNKEL (reference sequence). CDR3 sequence reads: CASQPGGRDTQYF. CDR3 nucleotide sequence: TGTGCCAGCCAACCGGGGGGGCGTGATACGCAGTATTTT.

The chain joins TRBV5-5 to TRBJ1-2; 8 nucleotides line up with TRBD1. Germline lookup yields CDR1 SGHKS and CDR2 YYEKEE (reference sequence). V was clipped by 1 base and J by 5 bases; unmatched bases: 4. The length of the CDR3 is 14 residues. CDR3 loop: CASSLNRGEYGYTF. The CDR3 DNA sequence: TGTGCCAGCAGCTTGAACAGGGGGGAGTATGGCTACACCTTC.

This clonotype was seen many times. V gene TRBV4-1 combines with J gene TRBJ1-4; D is unresolved. V was cut by 4 bases and J by 5 bases, with 11 bases left in between. Germline values: CDR1 MGHRA, CDR2 YSYEKL. The CDR3 has 14 amino acids. As DNA, the CDR3 is TGCGCCAGCAGCCGCCGGCTTTCAAATGAAAAACTGTTTTTT. It is translated as CASSRRLSNEKLFF.

This clonotype was picked up a small number of times. V usage is TRBV6-4 and J usage is TRBJ1-4; TRBD1 might be the D (5 bases). Trimming removed 6 bases at V and 4 bases at J, with 18 bases between. This CDR3 is 16 amino acids long. Per the germline V gene, CDR1 is MRHNA and CDR2 is SNTAGT. CDR3 DNA: TGTGCCAGCAGCCATAAAACGGAGGGGATTAATGAAAAACTGTTTTTT. As protein: CASSHKTEGINEKLFF.

Many counts were recorded for this clonotype. The rearrangement joins TRBV29-1 to TRBJ1-1; weak D call: TRBD1 (6 bases). This CDR3 is built from 13 residues. Germline-derived CDR1 and CDR2 are SQVTM and ANQGSEA. Trimming shortened V by 7 bases and J by 3 bases, and 15 bases separated the two germline ends. CDR3 sequence (DNA): TGCAGCGGGAGGCGGGGGGCGGACACTGAAGCTTTCTTT. This encodes CSGRRGADTEAFF.

This clonotype was counted many times. The V call is TRBV12-3 or TRBV12-4, the J call TRBJ2-7; TRBD2 matches 9 bases. V was pared by 2 bases and J by 3 bases, with 5 bases of the junction left unmatched. There are 15 residues in the CDR3. The DNA for the CDR3 is TGTGCCAGCAGTTTAAGAAGCGGGGGGAACTACGAGCAGTACTTC. It specifies CASSLRSGGNYEQYF.

This chain links TRBV7-2 with TRBJ2-5, with 8 nucleotides matching TRBD2. Trimming cost V 8 bases and J 5 bases; bases outside gene matches: 7. The CDR3 consists of 13 residues. Germline CDR1 and CDR2: SGHTA and FQGNSA. In DNA form, the CDR3 reads TGTGCCAGCCGATTTGGCGGGGGGGAGACCCAGTACTTC. Translation: CASRFGGGETQYF.

The sample holds many counts of this clonotype. The CDR3 reads CASSSWGAVSTDTQYF. CDR3 bases: TGTGCCAGCAGCTCCTGGGGGGCGGTTAGCACAGATACGCAGTATTTT. V and J are TRBV7-2 and TRBJ2-3; D tentatively fits TRBD1 or TRBD2 (6 bases each). Germline CDR1 reads SGHTA; CDR2 reads FQGNSA. The CDR3 covers 16 residues. V was trimmed by 4 bases and J by 0 bases, leaving 14 bases between them.

The chain joins TRBV28 to TRBJ2-6; D is possibly TRBD2 (7 bases). Per germline, CDR1 MDHEN and CDR2 SYDVKM. Trimming took 5 bases from V and 2 from J, leaving 16 bases between them. This CDR3 is built from 17 residues. CDR3 protein: CASSQGGEKTGANVLTF. The CDR3 region has the DNA TGTGCCAGCAGTCAAGGGGGGGAGAAGACTGGGGCCAACGTCCTGACTTTC.

The rearrangement joins TRBV7-9 to TRBJ2-1; TRBD2 matches 8 bases. The CDR3 extends over 15 amino acids. Germline values: CDR1 SEHNR, CDR2 FQNEAQ (reference sequence). With 6 bases clipped from V and 5 bases from J, the junction kept 9 bases outside the gene matches. Written as DNA, the CDR3 is TGTGCCAGCAGTCAATGGCGGGGGGCGCACAATGAGCAGTTCTTC. Translated, it gives CASSQWRGAHNEQFF. The full variable domain, its missing parts supplied by reference TRBV7-9 and TRBJ2-1, is DTGVSQNPRHKITKRGQNVTFRCDPISEHNRLYWYRQTLGQGPEFLTYFQNEAQLEKSRLLSDRFSAERPKGSFSTLEIQRTEQGDSAMYLCASSQWRGAHNEQFFGPGTRLTVL.

A few counts support this clonotype. The chain recombines TRBV5-1 with TRBJ2-3; 7 nucleotides agree with TRBD1. This CDR3 is built from 14 residues. V was pared by 4 bases and J by 4 bases, with 6 bases of the junction left unmatched. CDR1 and CDR2 from the germline V gene are SGHRS and YFSETQ. CDR3 DNA sequence: TGCGCCAGCAGCGGAACAGGGGTAGCAGATACGCAGTATTTT. Amino acids: CASSGTGVADTQYF.

Ten or more counts support this clonotype. One junction end does not reproduce the germline sequence, and a read error may be involved. This chain uses TRBV5-1 with TRBJ2-7; tentatively, D is TRBD1 (5 bases). There are 14 residues in the CDR3. CDR1 is SGHRS, CDR2 YFSETQ, per germline. In DNA form, the CDR3 reads TGCGCCAGAAGCTCGACTCAGGGCAGCTACGAGCAGTACTTC. It yields the protein CARSSTQGSYEQYF.

V usage is TRBV6-1 and J usage is TRBJ1-5; the D is unclear. The CDR3 has 13 amino acids. Germline V gene data show CDR1 as MNHNS and CDR2 as SASEGT. V gave up 4 bases and J gave up 9 bases, with 13 bases separating them. The CDR3 is CASSVSRERPQHF. The CDR3 DNA follows: TGTGCCAGCAGTGTATCTAGGGAGAGGCCCCAGCATTTT.